What follows are 19 T cell receptor beta chains derived from one specimen sequenced in a study of blood T cell repertoires in COVID-19. Assay: immunoSEQ multiplex PCR; the TCRdb copy retains only in-frame clones and omits some. The repertoire includes approximately 260,000 clones, about 80% of them detected once, and 4.9% sits in the top ten. Sequenced input: peripheral blood. These receptors all come from a woman over 75 with active or convalescent COVID-19.

With regard to this clone: A junction boundary mismatches the germline segment, possibly from a read error. This chain joins TRBV30 and TRBJ2-6; 7 nucleotides align to TRBD2. CDR1 is GTSNPN, CDR2 SVGIG, per germline (reference sequence). This CDR3 spans 16 amino acids. CDR3 nucleotide sequence: TGTGCCTGGAGTTTGGGGGGGTCCTCTGGGGCCAACGTCCCGACTTTC. Translation gives CAWSLGGSSGANVPTF.

V is TRBV30 and J is TRBJ2-1; 13 bases agree with TRBD2. J gave up 7 bases and V 0 bases, and 3 bases lay outside the gene matches. Looked up from germline, CDR1 is GTSNPN and CDR2 is SVGIG (reference sequence). The CDR3 extends over 15 amino acids. The CDR3 region is CAWSVRTSGRNEQFF. The CDR3 DNA reads as TGTGCCTGGAGTGTAAGGACTAGCGGGAGAAATGAGCAGTTCTTC.

CDR3 loop: CASSIKNRDNSPLHF. The CDR3 DNA is TGTGCCAGTAGTATAAAGAACAGGGATAATTCACCCCTCCACTTT. V is TRBV19 and J is TRBJ1-6, with a tentative D call TRBD1 (6 bases). Looked up from germline, CDR1 is LNHDA and CDR2 is SQIVND (reference sequence). The CDR3 is made up of 15 amino acids. V lost 2 bases and J lost 5, with 10 bases in between.

The rearrangement joins TRBV4-1 to TRBJ2-1; 14 nucleotides line up with TRBD2. Germline V CDR1 and CDR2: MGHRA, YSYEKL. V lost 4 bases and J lost 5; bases outside the gene matches: 7. The CDR3 sequence is 17 residues long. The CDR3 protein is CASSPTGLAGVHNEQFF. The CDR3 nucleotides read TGCGCCAGCAGCCCCACGGGACTAGCGGGAGTGCACAATGAGCAGTTCTTC.

The V gene is TRBV7-2, the J gene TRBJ2-2, with D hard to call. Germline CDR1 SGHTA, CDR2 FQGNSA. Trimming took off 3 bases at V and 4 bases at J, with 6 bases between the two ends. The CDR3 consists of 13 residues. CDR3: CASSLSFTGELFF. The CDR3 region has the DNA TGTGCCAGCAGCTTGTCGTTCACCGGGGAGCTGTTTTTT.

The chain links TRBV2 to TRBJ1-5; D is possibly TRBD1 (5 bases). The CDR3 is 13 amino acids. Germline-derived CDR1 and CDR2 are SNHLY and FYNNEI. Trimming removed 7 bases from V and 4 bases from J, with 11 bases in between. CDR3 sequence reads: CASNGQGNQPQHF. Written as DNA, the CDR3 is TGTGCCAGCAATGGGCAGGGTAATCAGCCCCAGCATTTT.

The chain couples TRBV19 to TRBJ2-5, with TRBD1 identical over 8 bases. The CDR3 runs to 15 residues. Germline V CDR1 and CDR2: LNHDA, SQIVND (reference sequence). Trimming took 7 bases from V and 4 from J; bases not matched to a gene: 11. CDR3 DNA sequence: TGTGCCAGTAAACGGACAGGGTCCTATAGAGAGACCCAGTACTTC. This translates into CASKRTGSYRETQYF.

The chain links TRBV10-2 to TRBJ1-2; 7 bases agree with TRBD1. Trimming removed 8 bases from V and 7 bases from J; junction bases left unmatched: 7. The CDR3 extends over 12 amino acids. Germline V gene sequence: CDR1 WSHSY, CDR2 SAAADI. CDR3 nucleotide sequence: TGCGCCAGCGGGACAGTCGTGGGTGGCTACACCTTC. Protein product: CASGTVVGGYTF.

The sample holds one count of this clone. This chain connects TRBV6-1 to TRBJ1-6; weak D call: TRBD1 (5 bases). The CDR3 has 16 amino acids. The germline V gene has CDR1 MNHNS and CDR2 SASEGT. Trimming left V 1 base short and J 7 bases short, with 14 bases between. CDR3 nucleotide sequence: TGTGCCAGCAGTGAAGATCGCGGACAAGGAAATTCACCCCTCCACTTT. Encoded protein: CASSEDRGQGNSPLHF.

The chain links TRBV15 to TRBJ1-5; 7 bases align to TRBD1. V was clipped by 2 bases and J by 2 bases; unmatched bases: 9. The CDR3 totals 17 residues. Germline loops: CDR1 LNHNV, CDR2 YYDKDF (reference sequence). The CDR3 DNA follows: TGTGCCACCAGCAGACGCAGTGACAGGGTCGGCAATCAGCCCCAGCATTTT. Residues: CATSRRSDRVGNQPQHF.

This rearrangement joins TRBV19 to TRBJ1-1, with D unclear. The ends were cut back, 0 bases at V and 0 bases at J, with 14 bases in the middle. Germline V CDR1 and CDR2: LNHDA, SQIVND (reference sequence). The CDR3 contains 17 residues. CDR3 coding DNA: TGTGCCAGTAGTATAGACCTCACGACTCCCATGAACACTGAAGCTTTCTTT. Its protein product is CASSIDLTTPMNTEAFF.

The chain is built from TRBV3-1 (or the pseudogene TRBV3-2) and TRBJ2-1, with D possibly TRBD1 on 7 matching bases. The V end lost 1 base, the J end lost 4 bases, and 14 bases lay between the germline ends. CDR1 is LGHDT and CDR2 is YNNKEL in the germline V gene (reference sequence). This CDR3 has 16 residues. Here the CDR3 DNA reads TGTGCCAGCAGCCAAGGCCCGGCAGGGGGGTACAATGAGCAGTTCTTC. Its translation: CASSQGPAGGYNEQFF.

The V call is TRBV2, the J call TRBJ1-1; no clear D gene. The germline V and J ends were trimmed by 6 bases and 3 bases, with 11 bases remaining between them. From germline, CDR1 is SNHLY and CDR2 FYNNEI. The CDR3 extends over 13 amino acids. CDR3 DNA: TGTGCCAGCAGCCGGAGCATGGACACTGAAGCTTTCTTT. Its translation: CASSRSMDTEAFF.

The rearrangement links TRBV19 to TRBJ2-7; D is unresolved. Germline CDR1 and CDR2: LNHDA and SQIVND (reference sequence). The CDR3 is 14 amino acids. V was cut by 1 base and J by 2 bases, with 9 bases left in between. The CDR3 region has the DNA TGTGCCAGTAGTATAGCGCAGATCACCTACGAGCAGTACTTC. Translation gives CASSIAQITYEQYF. Supplemented by reference TRBV19 and TRBJ2-7, the full variable domain reads DGGITQSPKYLFRKEGQNVTLSCEQNLNHDAMYWYRQDPGQGLRLIYYSQIVNDFQKGDIAEGYSVSREKKESFPLTVTSAQKNPTAFYLCASSIAQITYEQYFGPGTRLTVT.

The chain joins TRBV11-3 to TRBJ1-1; TRBD1 might be the D (5 bases). Germline V gene lookup returns CDR1 SGHNT and CDR2 YENEEA. This CDR3 region has 14 residues. The germline V and J ends were trimmed by 5 bases and 1 base, with 11 bases remaining between them. The CDR3 loop reads CASSLGRANTEAFF. The CDR3 region has the DNA TGTGCCAGCAGCCTGGGCAGGGCGAACACTGAAGCTTTCTTT.

The chain joins TRBV28 to TRBJ1-2; D remains unclear. Germline CDR1 and CDR2: MDHEN and SYDVKM. Deletions cut 4 bases from V and 4 bases from J, with 10 bases between. The CDR3 has 13 residues. The CDR3 DNA reads TGTGCCAGCAGTTCTGTGAGTAGCTATGGCTACACCTTC. Translated: CASSSVSSYGYTF.

The chain links TRBV3-1 (or the pseudogene TRBV3-2) to TRBJ1-4; TRBD1 matches 8 bases. Germline CDR1 LGHDT, CDR2 YNNKEL (reference sequence). The CDR3 sequence is 16 residues long. CDR3 nucleotide sequence: TGTACTAAAAGGGACAGGTTGTTTAGTCCTTTTGAAAAACTGTTTTTT. This encodes CTKRDRLFSPFEKLFF.

The chain links TRBV5-1 to TRBJ1-1; 7 bases fit TRBD1. Germline CDR1 reads SGHRS; CDR2 reads YFSETQ. The CDR3 is made up of 15 amino acids. Trimming took 3 bases from V and 1 from J; bases not matched to a gene: 6. CDR3 residues: CASSWTGQSNTEAFF. The CDR3 DNA reads as TGCGCCAGCAGCTGGACGGGACAGTCGAACACTGAAGCTTTCTTT.

V is TRBV28 and J is TRBJ1-2, with TRBD1 matching over 8 bases. Germline V gene data show CDR1 as MDHEN and CDR2 as SYDVKM. This CDR3 region has 14 residues. With V trimmed by 3 bases and J by 5 bases, 5 bases remained unmatched. CDR3 sequence: CASSLPGGGYGYTF. DNA of the CDR3: TGTGCCAGCAGTTTGCCAGGGGGCGGGTATGGCTACACCTTC.